This T cell receptor beta chain was recovered during a study of blood T cell repertoires in COVID-19. Study summary: Both acute and convalescent COVID-19 samples were obtained from the United States, Italy and Spain. PBMCs, B-cell-depleted T cells, or T cells were the source of the cDNA or gDNA that made up the material.

Authors' methods: Researchers report that nucleated cell counts were estimated from reference gene primer amplification. TCRdb keeps only in-frame clones here, not all; method: immunoSEQ multiplex PCR. V, J and clone size reflect that table, while D and trimming were determined from the DNA. The table has about 42,000 clones, over 80% seen once. Sample: peripheral blood. This TCR was sampled from a man aged 50 to 60 with active COVID-19.

For the CDR3, the DNA is TGTGCCAGCAGCCCCGGCGGACAGGGACGGTCTGCCACTGAAGCTTTCTTT. Translation: CASSPGGQGRSATEAFF. The chain recombines TRBV5-4 with TRBJ1-1; 8 nucleotides agree with TRBD1. The V and J ends lost 4 bases and 4 bases, in that order; junction bases with no gene match: 15. The germline gives CDR1 SGHNT, CDR2 YYREEE (reference sequence). The CDR3 length is 17 residues.